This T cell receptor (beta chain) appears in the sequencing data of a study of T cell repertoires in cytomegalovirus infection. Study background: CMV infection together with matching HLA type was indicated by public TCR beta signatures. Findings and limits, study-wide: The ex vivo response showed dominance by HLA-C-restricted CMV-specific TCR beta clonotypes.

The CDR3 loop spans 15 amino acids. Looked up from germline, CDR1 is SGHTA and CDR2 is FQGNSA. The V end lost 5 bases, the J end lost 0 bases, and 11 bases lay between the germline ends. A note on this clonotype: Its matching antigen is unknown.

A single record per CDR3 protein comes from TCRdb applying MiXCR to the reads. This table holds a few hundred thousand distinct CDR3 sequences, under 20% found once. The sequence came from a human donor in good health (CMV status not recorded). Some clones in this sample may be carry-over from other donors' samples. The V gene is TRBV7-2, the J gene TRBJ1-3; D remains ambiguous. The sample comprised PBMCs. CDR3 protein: CASSDWTGSGNTIYF. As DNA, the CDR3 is TGTGCCAGCAGCGATTGGACCGGCTCTGGAAACACCATATATTTT.